A selection of T cell receptor beta chains follows, all from one sample in a study of T cell responses to AZD1222 COVID-19 vaccine. Clones were sequenced by immunoSEQ multiplex PCR, and TCRdb holds only the in-frame ones, with some missing. Of roughly 110,000 clones in the sample, approximately 90% are singletons; the top ten hold approximately 4.8%. Sequenced here: peripheral blood, sampled 28 days after the second AZD1222 dose. Receptors originate from an adult who received the AZD1222 COVID-19 vaccine. CDR3s include the opening cysteine and the closing phenylalanine or tryptophan. Each record gives: D gene, J gene, V gene, clone size, CDR3 protein, CDR3 DNA. The D gene is left open where the match is weak. Size tells how often a clone was seen (once, few, many) or the class of an expanded clone, and some rows leave it out.

d_call: NA
j_call: TRBJ2-7
v_call: TRBV14
clone_size: NA
cdr3_aa: CASSQPGVKYEQYF
cdr3_nt: TGTGCCAGCAGCCAACCCGGGGTTAAATACGAGCAGTACTTC

d_call: TRBD1
j_call: TRBJ1-1
v_call: TRBV2
clone_size: once
cdr3_aa: CASSELQGAGTEAFF
cdr3_nt: TGTGCCAGCAGTGAATTACAGGGGGCTGGCACTGAAGCTTTCTTT

d_call: TRBD1
j_call: TRBJ1-2
v_call: TRBV7-9
clone_size: NA
cdr3_aa: CASSPGTGFPTSYGYTF
cdr3_nt: TGTGCCAGCAGCCCGGGGACAGGGTTTCCTACTAGCTATGGCTACACCTTC

d_call: TRBD1
j_call: TRBJ2-3
v_call: TRBV28
clone_size: NA
cdr3_aa: CASSTGTGGTDTQYF
cdr3_nt: TGTGCCAGCAGTACCGGGACAGGGGGTACAGATACGCAGTATTTT

d_call: TRBD2
j_call: TRBJ2-1
v_call: TRBV6-2/TRBV6-3
clone_size: NA
cdr3_aa: CASSYGSGGFYNEQFF
cdr3_nt: TGTGCCAGCAGTTACGGTAGCGGGGGGTTCTACAATGAGCAGTTCTTC

d_call: TRBD1
j_call: TRBJ2-7
v_call: TRBV19
clone_size: few
cdr3_aa: CASSSRTGGLPYEQYF
cdr3_nt: TGTGCCAGTAGTTCCCGGACAGGGGGATTACCCTACGAGCAGTACTTC

d_call: NA
j_call: TRBJ2-7
v_call: TRBV6-5
clone_size: NA
cdr3_aa: CASSRTASSYEQYF
cdr3_nt: TGTGCCAGCAGTCGGACTGCTAGCTCCTACGAGCAGTACTTC

d_call: TRBD1
j_call: TRBJ2-5
v_call: TRBV5-6
clone_size: NA
cdr3_aa: CASGGQQETQYF
cdr3_nt: TGTGCCAGCGGGGGACAGCAAGAGACCCAGTACTTC

d_call: NA
j_call: TRBJ2-7
v_call: TRBV24-1
clone_size: NA
cdr3_aa: CATAITYEQYF
cdr3_nt: TGTGCCACGGCGATCACCTACGAGCAGTACTTC

d_call: TRBD1
j_call: TRBJ1-1
v_call: TRBV5-4
clone_size: NA
cdr3_aa: CASSRGQGKAEAFF
cdr3_nt: TGTGCCAGCAGCCGGGGACAGGGTAAGGCTGAAGCTTTCTTT

d_call: NA
j_call: TRBJ1-5
v_call: TRBV6-2/TRBV6-3
clone_size: NA
cdr3_aa: CASSYSGTQFNQPQHF
cdr3_nt: TGTGCCAGCAGTTACTCCGGGACCCAATTTAATCAGCCCCAGCATTTT

d_call: TRBD1
j_call: TRBJ2-2
v_call: TRBV6-6
clone_size: NA
cdr3_aa: CASGQVNTGELFF
cdr3_nt: TGTGCCAGCGGACAGGTGAACACCGGGGAGCTGTTTTTT

d_call: NA
j_call: TRBJ2-3
v_call: TRBV27
clone_size: NA
cdr3_aa: CASRPALGADTQYF
cdr3_nt: TGTGCCAGCAGGCCCGCGCTAGGGGCAGATACGCAGTATTTT

d_call: NA
j_call: TRBJ1-1
v_call: TRBV9
clone_size: NA
cdr3_aa: CASSVGGALNTEAFF
cdr3_nt: TGTGCCAGCAGCGTAGGGGGGGCTCTGAACACTGAAGCTTTCTTT

d_call: TRBD2
j_call: TRBJ2-1
v_call: TRBV19
clone_size: NA
cdr3_aa: CASSITSGGANEQFF
cdr3_nt: TGTGCCAGTAGTATTACTAGCGGGGGGGCCAATGAGCAGTTCTTC

d_call: NA
j_call: TRBJ1-2
v_call: TRBV20-1
clone_size: NA
cdr3_aa: CSAGSLYGYTF
cdr3_nt: TGCAGTGCTGGCAGCTTATATGGCTACACCTTC

d_call: TRBD1
j_call: TRBJ1-2
v_call: TRBV2
clone_size: NA
cdr3_aa: CASSEGTGPSYGYTF
cdr3_nt: TGTGCCAGCAGTGAGGGGACAGGCCCATCCTATGGCTACACCTTC

d_call: NA
j_call: TRBJ2-7
v_call: TRBV21-1
clone_size: NA
cdr3_aa: CASINRDFWAYEQYF
cdr3_nt: TGTGCCAGCATTAACCGGGACTTTTGGGCCTACGAGCAGTACTTC

d_call: TRBD1
j_call: TRBJ1-3
v_call: TRBV28
clone_size: NA
cdr3_aa: CASRARGQGTGNTIYF
cdr3_nt: TGTGCCAGCAGGGCCAGGGGACAGGGCACTGGAAACACCATATATTTT

d_call: NA
j_call: TRBJ2-7
v_call: TRBV5-6
clone_size: NA
cdr3_aa: CASSLVADYEQYF
cdr3_nt: TGTGCCAGCAGCTTGGTGGCCGACTACGAGCAGTACTTC

d_call: NA
j_call: TRBJ2-6
v_call: TRBV3-1/TRBV3-2
clone_size: few
cdr3_aa: CASSPRTGGAGANVLTF
cdr3_nt: TGTGCCAGCAGCCCTAGAACAGGGGGGGCTGGGGCCAACGTCCTGACTTTC

d_call: NA
j_call: TRBJ1-2
v_call: TRBV19
clone_size: NA
cdr3_aa: CASSTWTDLYGYTF
cdr3_nt: TGTGCCAGTAGTACCTGGACAGACCTTTATGGCTACACCTTC

d_call: NA
j_call: TRBJ1-5
v_call: TRBV12-3/TRBV12-4
clone_size: NA
cdr3_aa: CASSPGQNQPQHF
cdr3_nt: TGTGCCAGCAGTCCAGGACAGAATCAGCCCCAGCATTTT

d_call: TRBD1
j_call: TRBJ1-2
v_call: TRBV6-5
clone_size: NA
cdr3_aa: CASSYSLGQGYGYTF
cdr3_nt: TGTGCCAGCAGTTACTCCCTGGGACAGGGCTATGGCTACACCTTC

d_call: NA
j_call: TRBJ2-1
v_call: TRBV11-1
clone_size: NA
cdr3_aa: CASSLGGRGAEQFF
cdr3_nt: TGTGCCAGCAGCTTAGGGGGGCGGGGCGCCGAGCAGTTCTTC

d_call: NA
j_call: TRBJ2-7
v_call: TRBV6-5
clone_size: NA
cdr3_aa: CASSYSQGHYEQYF
cdr3_nt: TGTGCCAGCAGTTACTCGCAGGGGCACTACGAGCAGTACTTC

d_call: NA
j_call: TRBJ1-5
v_call: TRBV2
clone_size: NA
cdr3_aa: CASSEASSFQPQHF
cdr3_nt: TGTGCCAGCAGTGAAGCAAGCTCCTTTCAGCCCCAGCATTTT

d_call: TRBD1
j_call: TRBJ1-5
v_call: TRBV4-1
clone_size: NA
cdr3_aa: CASSAPGTGTSNQPQHF
cdr3_nt: TGCGCCAGCAGCGCCCCCGGGACAGGGACGAGCAATCAGCCCCAGCATTTT

d_call: TRBD2
j_call: TRBJ2-5
v_call: TRBV6-5
clone_size: once
cdr3_aa: CASSYSTGGLGETQYF
cdr3_nt: TGTGCCAGCAGTTACTCGACGGGGGGGCTGGGAGAGACCCAGTACTTC

d_call: NA
j_call: TRBJ1-1
v_call: TRBV19
clone_size: few
cdr3_aa: CASSIPAGFNTEAFF
cdr3_nt: TGTGCCAGTAGTATTCCGGCAGGGTTTAACACTGAAGCTTTCTTT

d_call: TRBD1
j_call: TRBJ1-2
v_call: TRBV7-9
clone_size: NA
cdr3_aa: CASSLIGGAGGYTF
cdr3_nt: TGTGCCAGCAGCTTAATAGGGGGCGCGGGAGGCTACACCTTC

d_call: NA
j_call: TRBJ1-2
v_call: TRBV6-5
clone_size: NA
cdr3_aa: CASSFSGSNYGYTF
cdr3_nt: TGTGCCAGCAGTTTCAGCGGGAGTAACTATGGCTACACCTTC

d_call: NA
j_call: TRBJ1-2
v_call: TRBV19
clone_size: NA
cdr3_aa: CASSISAFGSYGYTF
cdr3_nt: TGTGCCAGTAGTATATCGGCATTTGGAAGCTATGGCTACACCTTC